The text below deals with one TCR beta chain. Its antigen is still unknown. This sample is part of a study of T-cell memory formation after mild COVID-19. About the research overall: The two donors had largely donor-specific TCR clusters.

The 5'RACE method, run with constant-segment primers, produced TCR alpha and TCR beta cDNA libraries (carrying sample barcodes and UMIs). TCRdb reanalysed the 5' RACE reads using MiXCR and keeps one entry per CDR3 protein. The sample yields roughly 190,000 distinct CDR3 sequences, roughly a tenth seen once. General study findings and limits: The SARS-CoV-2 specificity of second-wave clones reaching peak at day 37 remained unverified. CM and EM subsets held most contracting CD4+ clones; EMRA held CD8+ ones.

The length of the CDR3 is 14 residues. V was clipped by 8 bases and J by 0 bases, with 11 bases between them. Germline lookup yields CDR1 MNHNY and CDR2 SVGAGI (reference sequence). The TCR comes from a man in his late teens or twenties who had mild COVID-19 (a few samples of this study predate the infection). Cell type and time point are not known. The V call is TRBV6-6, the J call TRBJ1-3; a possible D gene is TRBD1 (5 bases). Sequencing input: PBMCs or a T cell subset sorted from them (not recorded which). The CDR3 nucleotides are TGTGCCAGCCAGCGGGGCGTCTCTGGAAACACCATATATTTT. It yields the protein CASQRGVSGNTIYF.